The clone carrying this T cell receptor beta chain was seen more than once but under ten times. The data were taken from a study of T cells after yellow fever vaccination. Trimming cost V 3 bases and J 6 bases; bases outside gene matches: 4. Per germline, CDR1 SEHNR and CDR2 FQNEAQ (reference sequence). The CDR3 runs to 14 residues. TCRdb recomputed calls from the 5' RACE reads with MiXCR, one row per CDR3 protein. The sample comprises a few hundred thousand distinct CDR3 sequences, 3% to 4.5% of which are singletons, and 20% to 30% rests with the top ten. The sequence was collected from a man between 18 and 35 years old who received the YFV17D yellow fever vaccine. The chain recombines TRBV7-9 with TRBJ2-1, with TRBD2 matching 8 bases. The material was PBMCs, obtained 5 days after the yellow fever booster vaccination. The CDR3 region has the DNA TGTGCCAGCAGCTTCGGGGGGGCCGCCAATGAGCAGTTCTTC. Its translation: CASSFGGAANEQFF.